This TCR beta chain was captured by sequencing in a study of T cells in Graves' hyperthyroidism and ophthalmopathy. On the study more broadly: Upon initial diagnosis and before any treatment, peripheral blood was collected.

Amplification targeted TCR beta CDR3 regions from RNA transcripts. TCR CDR3 regions were first amplified by RT-PCR with HTBI primers. One entry per CDR3 protein results from TCRdb running MiXCR on the multiplex PCR reads. In the table there are 700,000 to 950,000 distinct CDR3 sequences, 30% to 40% of which are singletons. Notes on the study in general: The majority of expanded thyroid clonotypes above 0.001 also appeared in blood.

For Graves' hyperthyroidism to be stable, ophthalmopathy could not progress within 18 months. About this clonotype itself: What it binds is not known.

This CDR3 region has 15 residues. In germline, CDR1 is ENHRY, CDR2 SYGVKD. Trimming took 4 bases from V and 1 from J; bases not matched to a gene: 5. This TCR derives from a woman between 40 and 55 years old with Graves' hyperthyroidism. The gene calls are TRBV10-3 and TRBJ2-7; 9 bases line up with TRBD1. Sequencing used blood. DNA for the CDR3: TGTGCCATCAGTGGGATGACAGGGGGGTCCTACGAGCAGTACTTC. Residues: CAISGMTGGSYEQYF.